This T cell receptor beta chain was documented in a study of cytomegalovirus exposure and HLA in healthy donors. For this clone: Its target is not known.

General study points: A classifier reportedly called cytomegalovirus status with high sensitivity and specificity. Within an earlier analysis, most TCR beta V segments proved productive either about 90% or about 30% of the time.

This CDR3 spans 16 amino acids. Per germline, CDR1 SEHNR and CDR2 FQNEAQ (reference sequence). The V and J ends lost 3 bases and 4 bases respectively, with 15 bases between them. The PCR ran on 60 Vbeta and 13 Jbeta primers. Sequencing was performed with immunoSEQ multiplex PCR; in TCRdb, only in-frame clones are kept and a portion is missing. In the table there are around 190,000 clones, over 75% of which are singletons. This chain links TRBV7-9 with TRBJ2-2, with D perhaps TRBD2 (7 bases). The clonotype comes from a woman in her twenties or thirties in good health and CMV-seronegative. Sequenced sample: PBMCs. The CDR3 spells CASSLAGAAGTGELFF. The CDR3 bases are TGTGCCAGCAGCTTGGCGGGGGCCGCAGGCACCGGGGAGCTGTTTTTT. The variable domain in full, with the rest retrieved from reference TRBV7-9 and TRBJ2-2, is DTGVSQNPRHKITKRGQNVTFRCDPISEHNRLYWYRQTLGQGPEFLTYFQNEAQLEKSRLLSDRFSAERPKGSFSTLEIQRTEQGDSAMYLCASSLAGAAGTGELFFGEGSRLTVL.